Listed below are T cell receptor beta chains from one sample, sequenced in a study of T-cell memory formation after mild COVID-19. TCRdb analysed the 5' RACE reads with MiXCR anew, one entry per CDR3 protein. The sample lists 550,000 to 700,000 distinct CDR3 sequences, around a sixth seen once, with approximately 8.1% in the top ten. Source material: PBMCs or a T cell subset sorted from them (not recorded which). The receptors originated from an adult woman who had mild COVID-19 (a few samples of this study predate the infection). Cell type and time point are not known. Both conserved end residues are part of each CDR3. D genes are given only for firm matches. For some rows the clone size is stated as once, few or many, or as a class when expanded; others skip it.

D gene,V gene,J gene,clone size,CDR3 DNA,CDR3 protein
.,TRBV7-2,TRBJ1-1,.,TGTGCCAGCAGCTTAGGCTTGGGAACGAACACTGAAGCTTTCTTT,CASSLGLGTNTEAFF
TRBD1,TRBV25-1,TRBJ2-7,few,TGTGCCAGCAGATCTCGGACAGGGCTTTACGAGCAGTACTTC,CASRSRTGLYEQYF
.,TRBV20-1,TRBJ1-2,.,TGCAGTGCTAGCCTACTCAACTATGGCTACACCTTC,CSASLLNYGYTF
TRBD2,TRBV12-3/TRBV12-4,TRBJ2-1,few,TGTGCCAGCAGGTGGACTAGCGGGAGAGGGGTCAACAATGAGCAGTTCTTC,CASRWTSGRGVNNEQFF
TRBD1,TRBV15,TRBJ2-5,few,TGTGCCACCAGCAGAGATCGCGGGACAGGGGGGCGGGAGACCCAGTACTTC,CATSRDRGTGGRETQYF
TRBD1,TRBV18,TRBJ2-7,.,TGTGCCAGCTCACCCCTTCGGACAGGATCTAGCTCCTACGAGCAGTACTTC,CASSPLRTGSSSYEQYF
.,TRBV27,TRBJ2-1,few,TGTGCCAGCAGTCCCCCCTGGCGGGGTTATAATTTGAATGAGCAGTTCTTC,CASSPPWRGYNLNEQFF
TRBD1,TRBV12-3/TRBV12-4,TRBJ1-1,few,TGTGCCAGCAGTTTAGCCGACAGGGGGATTGAAGCTTTCTTT,CASSLADRGIEAFF
TRBD1,TRBV12-3/TRBV12-4,TRBJ1-1,few,TGTGCCAGCAGTTCCCGGACAGGCGGTGCTGCTTTCTTT,CASSSRTGGAAFF
TRBD2,TRBV2,TRBJ2-1,.,TGTGCCAGCAGTGAAGTTGTGGGGGGGAATCACAATGAGCAGTTCTTC,CASSEVVGGNHNEQFF
TRBD1,TRBV12-3/TRBV12-4,TRBJ2-2,few,TGTGCCAGCACCCGACAGGGATCGAACACCGGGGAGCTGTTTTTT,CASTRQGSNTGELFF
.,TRBV5-1,TRBJ2-7,.,TGCGCCAGCTACCCGGTCGGTAGCGGAACCTACGAGCAGTACTTC,CASYPVGSGTYEQYF
.,TRBV29-1,TRBJ1-1,.,TGCAGCGTTCGAGACGGGACGTCGGGCACTGAAGCTTTCTTT,CSVRDGTSGTEAFF
.,TRBV3-1,TRBJ2-3,few,TGTGCCAGCAGCCCCCCGAACGACGCAGATACGCAGTATTTT,CASSPPNDADTQYF
.,TRBV7-9,TRBJ2-2,few,TGTGCCAGCAGCAACCCACTAGGAAGCACCGGGGAGCTGTTTTTT,CASSNPLGSTGELFF
TRBD2,TRBV13,TRBJ2-7,few,TGTGCCAGCAGCCTGGAGAATACTAGCGCTGGCTCCTACGAGCAGTACTTC,CASSLENTSAGSYEQYF
.,TRBV9,TRBJ2-3,few,TGTGCCAGCAGCATCCACTGGGCCGCGGATACGCAGTATTTT,CASSIHWAADTQYF
.,TRBV5-1,TRBJ2-1,.,TGCGCCAGCAGCTTGGAAGGGAGGCTTTCCTACAATGAGCAGTTCTTC,CASSLEGRLSYNEQFF
TRBD2,TRBV18,TRBJ2-3,.,TGTGCCAGCTCACCTGAGCCCGGGGGGGCCGATACGCAGTATTTT,CASSPEPGGADTQYF
TRBD1,TRBV6-5,TRBJ2-2,.,TGTGCCAGCATCCGCGGCAGGGGGCTTTCCGGGGAGCTGTTTTTT,CASIRGRGLSGELFF
TRBD2,TRBV5-4,TRBJ2-3,few,TGTGCCAGCAGCTTGGCCCTGACTAGCTCCACAGATACGCAGTATTTT,CASSLALTSSTDTQYF
TRBD1,TRBV7-8,TRBJ2-7,few,TGTGCCAGCAGCTTAAAGGTCTACGACAGGGGTGGCTACGAGCAGTACTTC,CASSLKVYDRGGYEQYF
.,TRBV5-5,TRBJ2-5,.,TGTGCCAGCAGCTTGCAGGATTACCAAGAGACCCAGTACTTC,CASSLQDYQETQYF
.,TRBV5-6,TRBJ2-1,.,TGTGCCAGCAGGGCCCTGCCTCGGGGGGCGAATGAGCAGTTCTTC,CASRALPRGANEQFF
TRBD2,TRBV6-5,TRBJ2-3,.,TGTGCCACAAGAGGAGGGACTAGCGGCCCAGATACGCAGTATTTT,CATRGGTSGPDTQYF
.,TRBV2,TRBJ2-2,.,TGTGCCAGCGTCCGGAGAGGGGAGCTGTTTTTT,CASVRRGELFF
.,TRBV4-2,TRBJ1-5,.,TGTGCCAGCAGCCAGAATCAGGGCAGGGGTCAGCCCCAGCATTTT,CASSQNQGRGQPQHF
.,TRBV18,TRBJ1-2,.,TGTGCCAGCTCGGGGACACCCTACTATGGCTACACCTTC,CASSGTPYYGYTF
TRBD2,TRBV27,TRBJ2-1,.,TGTGCCAGCAGTTTAGCGGGAGACGCCTACAATGAGCAGTTCTTC,CASSLAGDAYNEQFF
TRBD1,TRBV20-1,TRBJ1-6,.,TGCAGTGCTAGAGGGGAGACAGGGAATAATTCACCCCTCCACTTT,CSARGETGNNSPLHF
.,TRBV7-9,TRBJ2-5,few,TGTGCCAGCAGCTTATCGACTAGGGGCGGGGAGACCCAGTACTTC,CASSLSTRGGETQYF
.,TRBV6-2/TRBV6-3,TRBJ1-2,.,TGTGCCAGCAGTTCCAGTAACTATGGCTACACCTTC,CASSSSNYGYTF
TRBD1,TRBV7-3,TRBJ2-1,few,TGTGCCAGCAGCTCCAGGACAGGGTACCTCAGTGAGCAGTTCTTC,CASSSRTGYLSEQFF
.,TRBV6-5,TRBJ1-2,few,TGTGCCAGCAGTTACGGGCAGGGCTTTAACTATGGCTACACCTTC,CASSYGQGFNYGYTF
.,TRBV5-4,TRBJ2-5,once,TGTGCCAGCAGCCGCAGGGGAGGCGGGGAGACCCAGTACTTC,CASSRRGGGETQYF
TRBD1,TRBV20-1,TRBJ2-4,few,TGCAGTGCTAGAGATTCCATTGTCGGGGACAGGGGGCTTATCCTAGCCAAAAACATTCAGTACTTC,CSARDSIVGDRGLILAKNIQYF
.,TRBV9,TRBJ2-1,.,TGTGCCAGCAGCGTAGCAAATCGAGGTGAGCAGTTCTTC,CASSVANRGEQFF
TRBD2,TRBV7-8,TRBJ2-1,many,TGTGCCAGCAGCTCATCCGGGGGGAGCTCCTACAATGAGCAGTTCTTC,CASSSSGGSSYNEQFF
TRBD2,TRBV5-1,TRBJ2-3,.,TGCGCCAGCAGCTTGGTGCCAGCGGGAGTATCAGATACGCAGTATTTT,CASSLVPAGVSDTQYF
TRBD1,TRBV12-3/TRBV12-4,TRBJ2-5,few,TGTGCCAGCAGCAGTAACAGGGGTATTTGGGAGACCCAGTACTTC,CASSSNRGIWETQYF
.,TRBV11-2,TRBJ2-1,many,TGTGCCAGCAGCTTTCGGGATGAGCAGTTCTTC,CASSFRDEQFF
TRBD1,TRBV5-6,TRBJ1-1,few,TGTGCCAGCAGCCTACCACAGGGGTTTACTGAAGCTTTCTTT,CASSLPQGFTEAFF
TRBD2,TRBV6-2/TRBV6-3,TRBJ2-3,.,TGTGCCAGCAGTTACTCGACAAGACTAGCGGGTGACCCAGATACGCAGTATTTT,CASSYSTRLAGDPDTQYF
.,TRBV7-9,TRBJ1-1,few,TGTGCCAGCAGCCCTAAGGCTGGGGTTGGGACTGAAGCTTTCTTT,CASSPKAGVGTEAFF
.,TRBV24-1,TRBJ2-2,.,TGTGCCACCAGTGGGATCGTCGGGGGACCTCTCACCGGGGAGCTGTTTTTT,CATSGIVGGPLTGELFF
.,TRBV7-6,TRBJ2-1,.,TGTGCCAGCAGCTTAAGTCGAGACGGTGAGCAGTTCTTC,CASSLSRDGEQFF
.,TRBV7-8,TRBJ1-2,few,TGTGCCAGCAGCTTAGGCCGGGTTCGGGGCTACACCTTC,CASSLGRVRGYTF
.,TRBV7-9,TRBJ2-3,few,TGTGCCAGCAGCCCGGTTAACACAGATACGAAGTATTTT,CASSPVNTDTKYF
TRBD2,TRBV2,TRBJ2-4,few,TGTGCCAGCAGTTTAGCGGGAGCCAAAAACATTCAGTACTTC,CASSLAGAKNIQYF
TRBD2,TRBV6-5,TRBJ2-4,.,TGTGCCAGCAGGGGACTAGCGGGAGTGAAAAACATTCAGTACTTC,CASRGLAGVKNIQYF
.,TRBV10-3,TRBJ1-4,.,TGTGCCATCAGTGAGTCGCCGGGAGGGTCAAATGAAAAACTGTTTTTT,CAISESPGGSNEKLFF
TRBD2,TRBV20-1,TRBJ2-2,.,TGCAGTGCTAGAGCCCAAAGCGGGCTAGCGGGTTGGAACACCGGGGAGCTGTTTTTT,CSARAQSGLAGWNTGELFF
.,TRBV29-1,TRBJ2-5,few,TGCAGCGTTGGGCCTCCAGGAGGCAGGTCGAGGGTGACCCAGTACTTC,CSVGPPGGRSRVTQYF
.,TRBV19,TRBJ1-1,.,TGTGCCAGTAGTATCAGGAGGAACACTGAAGCTTTCTTT,CASSIRRNTEAFF
.,TRBV7-7,TRBJ2-5,.,TGTGCCAGCAGCTCGGACTACCAAGAGACCCAGTACTTC,CASSSDYQETQYF
TRBD1,TRBV6-5,TRBJ1-6,few,TGTGCCAGCAGTTACTCATCGTCCAGGGGGAATTCACCCCTCCACTTT,CASSYSSSRGNSPLHF
.,TRBV6-2/TRBV6-3,TRBJ2-3,many,TGTGCCAGCACGAGGGACAGCACAGATACGCAGTATTTT,CASTRDSTDTQYF
.,TRBV20-1,TRBJ2-5,.,TGCAGTGTTTCAATAGGGAGCTCTTGGGAGACCCAGTACTTC,CSVSIGSSWETQYF
TRBD2,TRBV29-1,TRBJ2-7,.,TGCAGCGTTGAAGACGCTAGCGGATCCTACGAGCAGTACTTC,CSVEDASGSYEQYF
TRBD2,TRBV9,TRBJ2-1,few,TGTGCCAGCAGCCCAAGGACTAGCGGGGTTTCTAGCTCCTACAATGAGCAGTTCTTC,CASSPRTSGVSSSYNEQFF